The 21 T cell receptor beta chains below come from one sample, sequenced in a study of chemoradiotherapy in HPV16-positive cancers. Produced via immunoSEQ multiplex PCR; TCRdb's table is partial and in-frame only. The data contain about 21,000 clones, approximately 86% of them seen just once; the ten biggest clones take up about 4.6%. The material was blood, obtained from a patient who underwent chemoradiotherapy. Every receptor here comes from a human donor with HPV-associated anogenital cancer.

This chain connects TRBV5-1 to TRBJ2-7; TRBD2 matches 9 bases. This CDR3 comprises 16 residues. Germline loops: CDR1 SGHRS, CDR2 YFSETQ. V was clipped by 7 bases and J by 4 bases; unmatched bases: 15. The CDR3 protein is CASLPSSLAGEYEQYF. The CDR3 bases are TGCGCCAGCCTACCCTCATCCTTAGCGGGAGAATACGAGCAGTACTTC.

This clone is a singleton in its sample. This chain links TRBV4-2 with TRBJ1-3; weak D call: TRBD1 (5 bases). The length of the CDR3 is 16 residues. CDR1 is LGHNA and CDR2 is YNFKEQ in the germline V gene. Trimming took 2 bases from V and 4 from J, leaving 15 bases between them. The CDR3 sequence is CASSQTGTPGGNTIYF. The CDR3 nucleotides are TGTGCCAGCAGCCAAACCGGGACCCCAGGGGGAAACACCATATATTTT.

This clone was detected only once. The chain joins TRBV19 to TRBJ1-2; D ambiguous. CDR1 is LNHDA and CDR2 is SQIVND in the germline V gene (reference sequence). Trimming removed 0 bases at V and 0 bases at J, with 8 bases between. The CDR3 is made up of 15 amino acids. CDR3 protein: CASSIEPVANYGYTF. CDR3 bases: TGTGCCAGTAGTATAGAGCCGGTAGCTAACTATGGCTACACCTTC.

The rearrangement links TRBV29-1 to TRBJ1-1; D gene unclear. CDR3 size: 13 residues. Germline V gene data show CDR1 as SQVTM and CDR2 as ANQGSEA. Trimming left V 4 bases short and J 11 bases short, with 20 bases between. The CDR3 reads CSVGGGLNTGAFF. The CDR3 DNA sequence: TGCAGCGTTGGGGGAGGGTTGAACACTGGGGCTTTCTTT.

This rearrangement joins TRBV5-4 to TRBJ1-6; 9 bases map to TRBD1. Trimming took 5 bases from V and 10 from J; bases not matched to a gene: 7. The CDR3 spans 14 residues. Germline V gives CDR1 SGHNT, CDR2 YYREEE (reference sequence). This CDR3 is CASSEQTGGSPLHF. DNA of the CDR3: TGTGCCAGCAGTGAACAGACAGGGGGATCACCCCTCCACTTT.

V usage is TRBV2 and J usage is TRBJ1-2; D gene unclear. In germline, CDR1 is SNHLY, CDR2 FYNNEI. V dropped 4 bases and J dropped 2 bases, with 11 bases sitting between them. This CDR3 is 14 amino acids long. The CDR3 here is CASSAAAANYGYTF. The CDR3 nucleotides are TGTGCCAGCAGTGCGGCGGCCGCGAACTATGGCTACACCTTC. The full variable domain, with the rest looked up from reference TRBV2 and TRBJ1-2, is EPEVTQTPSHQVTQMGQEVILRCVPISNHLYFYWYRQILGQKVEFLVSFYNNEISEKSEIFDDQFSVERPDGSNFTLKIRSTKLEDSAMYFCASSAAAANYGYTFGSGTRLTVV.

V usage is TRBV19 and J usage is TRBJ1-1; TRBD1 aligns across 12 bases. Germline assignment: CDR1 LNHDA and CDR2 SQIVND (reference sequence). The trim removed 5 bases at V and 4 bases at J, leaving 8 bases unmatched. The CDR3 length is 16 residues. Written as DNA, the CDR3 is TGTGCCAGTAGTCTCCGGGACAGGGGGCCGGGCACTGAAGCTTTCTTT. As protein: CASSLRDRGPGTEAFF. The full variable domain, in which reference TRBV19 and TRBJ1-1 provide the parts outside the CDR3, is DGGITQSPKYLFRKEGQNVTLSCEQNLNHDAMYWYRQDPGQGLRLIYYSQIVNDFQKGDIAEGYSVSREKKESFPLTVTSAQKNPTAFYLCASSLRDRGPGTEAFFGQGTRLTVV.

The chain couples TRBV9 to TRBJ2-7; D is undetermined. CDR3 length equals 13 residues. The germline CDR1 and CDR2 sequences are SGDLS and YYNGEE. Here the CDR3 DNA reads TGTGCTTCCTCAGATGATGGGGAAACCGAGCAGTACTTC. It yields the protein CASSDDGETEQYF.

The table lists this clone with a few counts. The chain employs TRBV4-3 and TRBJ1-2; TRBD1 is a possible D gene (5 bases). The V and J ends lost 6 bases and 4 bases respectively, with 18 bases between them. The germline V gene encodes CDR1 LGHNA and CDR2 YSLEER. The length of the CDR3 is 15 residues. The CDR3 loop is CASRLGVLKGYGYTF. The CDR3 bases are TGCGCCAGCAGGCTGGGGGTCCTCAAGGGCTATGGCTACACCTTC.

This chain joins TRBV2 and TRBJ1-3; TRBD1 aligns across 10 bases. This CDR3 is built from 17 residues. V lost 4 bases to trimming and J lost 3 bases; unmatched junction nucleotides: 9. From germline, CDR1 is SNHLY and CDR2 FYNNEI. The CDR3 sequence: CASSAPGQGGVGNTIYF. CDR3 DNA sequence: TGTGCCAGCAGTGCCCCAGGACAGGGGGGAGTTGGAAACACCATATATTTT.

The chain combines TRBV19 with TRBJ1-1; D is unclear. The CDR3 has 12 amino acids. Germline V gives CDR1 LNHDA, CDR2 SQIVND (reference sequence). V dropped 3 bases and J dropped 14 bases, with 16 bases sitting between them. The CDR3 bases are TGTGCCAGTAGTATTGGCGAGGCCGTATGGTTCTTT. Protein: CASSIGEAVWFF.

The chain has TRBV6-6 and TRBJ1-2; 7 bases fit TRBD1. Germline V lookup: CDR1 MNHNY, CDR2 SVGAGI (reference sequence). This CDR3 is 13 amino acids long. The trim removed 6 bases at V and 6 bases at J, leaving 7 bases unmatched. CDR3 in amino acids: CASSSLTGDGYTF. CDR3 in DNA: TGTGCCAGCAGCTCTCTAACAGGGGATGGCTACACCTTC.

The CDR3 DNA reads as TGTGCCAGCAGTGAAAAACCACCGGGACTAGCGATTGGGACCCAGTACTTC. This encodes CASSEKPPGLAIGTQYF. The J gene is TRBJ2-5, the V gene TRBV2, with TRBD2 matching over 10 bases. V dropped 2 bases and J dropped 7; count of bases not matched to a gene: 13. CDR1 and CDR2 (germline): SNHLY, FYNNEI. The CDR3 is made up of 17 amino acids.

This rearrangement joins TRBV30 to TRBJ1-5; TRBD1 matches at 8 bases. CDR1 is GTSNPN and CDR2 is SVGIG in the germline V gene (reference sequence). J was trimmed by 2 bases and V by 0 bases; bases with no gene match: 3. The CDR3 is made up of 15 amino acids. The chain's CDR3 is CAWSVQGARNQPQHF. Here the CDR3 DNA reads TGTGCCTGGAGTGTCCAGGGGGCCCGCAATCAGCCCCAGCATTTT.

V and J are TRBV15 and TRBJ2-3; TRBD2 matches at 9 bases. Germline lookup yields CDR1 LNHNV and CDR2 YYDKDF (reference sequence). The CDR3 runs 16 residues. Germline trimming cut 9 bases from V and 4 bases from J; bases unmatched to any gene: 14. As DNA, the CDR3 is TGTGCCACGAATAAACCGGGACTAGCATATGCAGATACGCAGTATTTT. Residues: CATNKPGLAYADTQYF.

V gene TRBV2 combines with J gene TRBJ2-5; D is ambiguous. The CDR3 contains 12 residues. The V gene lost 4 bases and the J gene lost 3 bases, with 6 bases spanning the gap. Per germline, CDR1 SNHLY and CDR2 FYNNEI. CDR3 sequence reads: CASSGTEETQYF. In nucleotides, the CDR3 is TGTGCCAGCAGTGGGACGGAAGAGACCCAGTACTTC.

The rearrangement joins TRBV19 to TRBJ1-4; D is perhaps TRBD1 (5 bases). CDR3 length: 15 amino acids. The V end lost 7 bases, the J end lost 1 base, and 13 bases lay between the germline ends. Looked up from germline, CDR1 is LNHDA and CDR2 is SQIVND (reference sequence). DNA for the CDR3: TGTGCCAGTATGGGGACCCGGGGAACTAATGAAAAACTGTTTTTT. Protein product: CASMGTRGTNEKLFF.

The chain combines TRBV6-1 with TRBJ1-1; D unclear. Germline V lookup: CDR1 MNHNS, CDR2 SASEGT. The V end lost 3 bases, the J end lost 5 bases, and 4 bases lay between the germline ends. The CDR3 is made up of 11 amino acids. CDR3 sequence reads: CASSDYTEAFF. The CDR3 coding sequence is TGTGCCAGCAGTGACTATACTGAAGCTTTCTTT.

This clone showed up just once. The chain couples TRBV6-5 to TRBJ2-3; TRBD2 agrees at 10 bases. After removal of 2 bases from V and 1 base from J, the junction contained 3 bases not matched to a gene. Per germline, CDR1 MNHEY and CDR2 SVGAGI. The CDR3 runs 16 residues. As DNA, the CDR3 is TGTGCCAGCAGTTACCGTCTAGCGGGGGGCACAGATACGCAGTATTTT. Its protein is CASSYRLAGGTDTQYF.

This chain joins TRBV5-8 and TRBJ2-5; no firm D call. Germline CDR1 reads SGHTS; CDR2 reads YDEGEE. V shed 4 bases and J shed 2 bases, with 12 bases lying between them. The CDR3 is 14 residues long. DNA of the CDR3: TGTGCCAGCAGCACGGGCCACTTTCAAGAGACCCAGTACTTC. It is translated as CASSTGHFQETQYF.

This chain joins TRBV6-6 and TRBJ2-5, with D unresolved. V was pared by 7 bases and J by 1 base, with 13 bases between. The CDR3 sequence is 14 residues long. From germline, CDR1 is MNHNY and CDR2 SVGAGI (reference sequence). This chain's CDR3 is CASKLDATQETQYF. The CDR3 coding sequence is TGTGCCAGCAAACTGGACGCCACCCAAGAGACCCAGTACTTC.